Shown below are 2 T cell receptor beta chains from a single sample sequenced in a study of T-cell reconstitution after alpha-beta-depleted transplantation in children. Construction of the TCRbeta library involved unique molecular identifiers. Each CDR3 protein gets one entry after TCRdb re-called the PCR reads with MiXCR. The data contain under 850,000 distinct CDR3 sequences, over 10% of them singletons. The sequenced sample was PBMCs, obtained before TCRalphabeta/CD19-depleted stem cell transplant. These receptors were taken from a girl aged 2-10 years with congenital amegakaryocytic thrombocytopenia, due to receive a stem cell transplant.

This clonotype was counted between two and nine times. The CDR3 DNA follows: TGTGCCTGGAGTGTTCGGGAGGCGCTGGTAGGGGGCTACACCTTC. Translation gives CAWSVREALVGGYTF. J is TRBJ1-2 and V is TRBV30; D is ambiguous. Trimming took 0 bases from V and 8 from J, leaving 19 bases between them. In germline, CDR1 is GTSNPN, CDR2 SVGIG (reference sequence). The CDR3 runs 15 residues.

V usage is TRBV29-1 and J usage is TRBJ2-7; no definite D call. CDR1 is SQVTM, CDR2 ANQGSEA, per germline. CDR3 length: 14 amino acids. Trimming removed 2 bases at V and 2 bases at J, with 13 bases between. CDR3 in amino acids: CSVEIPGLPYEQYF. In DNA, the CDR3 is TGCAGCGTTGAAATCCCAGGCCTCCCCTACGAGCAGTACTTC.